The T cell receptor beta chain described here comes from a study of blood T cell repertoires in COVID-19. Whole-study context: Samples taken during acute and convalescent COVID-19 were collected in the United States, Italy and Spain. Sources were T cells, B-cell-depleted T cells, or PBMCs; the material itself was cDNA or gDNA.

Per the original methods: By means of reference gene primer amplification, nucleated cell counts were estimated. Sequenced by immunoSEQ multiplex PCR; TCRdb stores in-frame clones only, minus some. V and J calls and clone size follow that table, whereas D and trimming were derived from the DNA. The sample lists around 270,000 clones; approximately 89% were seen once. The length of the CDR3 is 15 residues. Trimming shortened V by 3 bases and J by 5 bases, and 17 bases separated the two germline ends. Germline CDR1 SGHRS, CDR2 YFSETQ. The chain employs TRBV5-1 and TRBJ1-2; the D is unclear. This receptor was identified in a man in his forties or fifties who had recovered from COVID-19. The sequenced sample consisted of peripheral blood. CDR3 protein: CASSSRGLLDYGYTF. The DNA of the CDR3 is TGCGCCAGCAGCTCCCGCGGGCTCCTCGATTATGGCTACACCTTC. Drawing the rest from reference TRBV5-1 and TRBJ1-2, the complete variable domain is KAGVTQTPRYLIKTRGQQVTLSCSPISGHRSVSWYQQTPGQGLQFLFEYFSETQRNKGNFPGRFSGRQFSNSRSEMNVSTLELGDSALYLCASSSRGLLDYGYTFGSGTRLTVV.